The rows below give T cell receptor beta chains drawn from one sample of a study of blood T cell repertoires in COVID-19. The repertoire was sequenced with immunoSEQ multiplex PCR; TCRdb's copy has only in-frame clones and lacks some. The sample includes about 150,000 clones, roughly 80% of them seen just once. Sequencing was done on a sample of peripheral blood. The receptors derive from a young man with active or convalescent COVID-19. Each CDR3 is given with its conserved first and last residue. Fields, in order: V gene, J gene, clone size, D gene, CDR3 protein, CDR3 DNA. D genes are given only for firm matches. The size entry is marked missing in some rows and otherwise reads once, few, many or a size class.

>TRBV6-1|TRBJ1-2|once|NA
CASSEAGQGSYYGYTF
TGTGCCAGCAGTGAAGCGGGGCAGGGCTCATACTATGGCTACACCTTC
>TRBV29-1|TRBJ2-1|NA|NA
CSVGRGGRNEQFF
TGCAGCGTTGGTAGGGGTGGGAGGAATGAGCAGTTCTTC
>TRBV24-1|TRBJ2-5|NA|NA
CATSDFLLGGGQETQYF
TGTGCCACCAGTGATTTCCTCCTTGGAGGCGGACAAGAGACCCAGTACTTC
>TRBV6-5|TRBJ2-7|NA|NA
CASSYSIEVAAYEQYF
TGTGCCAGCAGTTACTCGATCGAGGTAGCGGCATACGAGCAGTACTTC
>TRBV11-2|TRBJ2-1|once|TRBD2
CASSLVISGGGNEQFF
TGTGCCAGCAGCTTAGTGATCAGCGGGGGAGGGAATGAGCAGTTCTTC
>TRBV4-3|TRBJ1-6|NA|TRBD1
CASSHKPPGQGSGTYNSPLHF
TGCGCCAGCAGCCATAAACCCCCGGGACAGGGGTCGGGTACCTATAATTCACCCCTCCACTTT
>TRBV5-1|TRBJ2-7|NA|NA
CASSSTGFYEQYF
TGCGCCAGCAGCTCCACCGGGTTCTACGAGCAGTACTTC
>TRBV19|TRBJ1-2|NA|NA
CASTTTQGSNYGYTF
TGTGCCAGTACTACTACCCAGGGCAGCAACTATGGCTACACCTTC
>TRBV2|TRBJ1-5|few|TRBD1
CASSRGQSNQPQHF
TGTGCCAGCAGTAGGGGACAGAGCAATCAGCCCCAGCATTTT
>TRBV7-2|TRBJ2-1|NA|NA
CASSSSPGIANEQFF
TGTGCCAGCAGCTCCTCCCCGGGGATTGCCAATGAGCAGTTCTTC
>TRBV6-6|TRBJ1-2|NA|NA
CASSQSPGAPFYGYTF
TGTGCCAGCAGCCAGTCCCCAGGGGCGCCATTCTATGGCTACACCTTC
>TRBV10-3|TRBJ2-3|NA|TRBD2
CAISGNSGSGWDTQYF
TGTGCCATCAGTGGAAATAGCGGGAGTGGTTGGGATACGCAGTATTTT
>TRBV7-2|TRBJ1-2|NA|NA
CASSSTGSGYTF
TGTGCCAGCAGCTCGACAGGTTCGGGCTACACCTTC
>TRBV30|TRBJ1-6|NA|TRBD1
CAWRTGQGAFADNSPLHF
TGTGCCTGGAGGACGGGACAGGGGGCATTCGCCGATAATTCACCCCTCCACTTT
>TRBV25-1|TRBJ2-7|NA|NA
CASSVTTRQYF
TGTGCCAGCAGCGTCACTACGAGGCAGTACTTC
>TRBV19|TRBJ1-6|NA|NA
CASSIGTTHSYNSPLHF
TGTGCCAGTAGTATAGGGACTACTCACTCCTATAATTCACCCCTCCACTTT
>TRBV11-3|TRBJ1-1|NA|NA
CASSLDSDTNTEAFF
TGTGCCAGCAGCTTAGACTCGGACACGAACACTGAAGCTTTCTTT
>TRBV14|TRBJ2-7|NA|NA
CASSQDPLGYSSYEQYF
TGTGCCAGCAGCCAAGACCCCCTGGGCTACAGCTCCTACGAGCAGTACTTC
>TRBV6-6|TRBJ2-2|NA|NA
CASSSYSVSGELFF
TGTGCCAGCAGTTCCTATAGCGTTTCCGGGGAGCTGTTTTTT
>TRBV7-2|TRBJ2-7|NA|NA
CASSRREGDRPYEQYF
TGTGCCAGCAGCAGGCGGGAAGGGGACCGACCCTACGAGCAGTACTTC
>TRBV6-5|TRBJ1-1|NA|TRBD1
CASSPQQGSEAFF
TGTGCCAGCAGTCCCCAACAGGGGAGTGAAGCTTTCTTT
>TRBV11-2|TRBJ1-6|NA|TRBD1
CASSLERTGGYLALHF
TGTGCCAGCAGCTTAGAACGGACAGGGGGATATCTGGCCCTCCACTTT
>TRBV27|TRBJ1-2|NA|TRBD1
CASSTGTGFGYTF
TGTGCCAGCAGCACCGGGACAGGATTTGGCTACACCTTC
>TRBV5-4|TRBJ1-4|NA|NA
CASSLTAGEKLFF
TGTGCCAGCAGCTTAACAGCGGGTGAAAAACTGTTTTTT
>TRBV4-1|TRBJ2-3|NA|TRBD2
CASSQGEGLAGGSTDTQYF
TGCGCCAGCAGCCAAGGGGAGGGACTAGCGGGGGGGAGCACAGATACGCAGTATTTT
>TRBV9|TRBJ2-1|NA|NA
CASSVGSHNEQFF
TGTGCCAGCAGCGTAGGTAGCCACAATGAGCAGTTCTTC
>TRBV11-2|TRBJ2-7|NA|TRBD1
CASSFAGQGVPYEQYF
TGTGCCAGCAGCTTCGCGGGACAGGGTGTCCCCTACGAGCAGTACTTC
>TRBV9|TRBJ1-6|NA|TRBD1
CASSVGQGTNSPLHF
TGTGCCAGCAGCGTAGGACAGGGGACGAATTCACCCCTCCACTTT